This T cell receptor (beta chain) was captured by sequencing in a study of blood T cell repertoires in COVID-19. Overall study context: Samples of COVID-19 (acute and convalescent) were obtained from the United States, Italy and Spain.

Authors' methods: From reference gene primer amplification, estimates of nucleated cell counts were derived. Sequencing was performed with immunoSEQ multiplex PCR; in TCRdb, only in-frame clones are kept and a portion is missing. For V, J and clone size, that table is used; D and trimming come from the DNA. The sample has 200,000 to 250,000 clones; roughly 78% are singletons. Source material: peripheral blood. This TCR derives from a middle-aged woman with acute or convalescent COVID-19.

The CDR3 DNA sequence: TGTGCCAGCAGTTACTCGATTAGCGGGAGGGCAAATGAGCAGTTCTTC. Amino acid sequence: CASSYSISGRANEQFF. V is TRBV6-2 or TRBV6-3 and J is TRBJ2-1, with TRBD2 matching 11 bases. The CDR3 covers 16 residues. The germline CDR1 and CDR2 sequences are MNHEY and SVGEGT. The trim removed 0 bases at V and 7 bases at J, leaving 5 bases unmatched.